This T cell receptor (beta chain) was observed in a study of cytomegalovirus exposure and HLA in healthy donors. The PCR made use of 60 Vbeta and 13 Jbeta primers. The assay was immunoSEQ multiplex PCR, and TCRdb's table has in-frame clones only and misses some. The table has more than 90,000 clones, around 80% seen once. With regard to this clone: Its antigen is currently unknown.

Germline V CDR1 and CDR2: SGHNT, YYREEE (reference sequence). The CDR3 extends over 13 amino acids. V was shortened by 4 bases and J by 5 bases, with 12 bases between the two germline ends. Study conclusions and caveats: Most of the CMV-associated TCR beta chains (in a later analysis) appeared to be HLA-restricted. Sequencing artifact likely explains a cluster of highly shared sequence variants. The productive fraction for most TCR beta V segments was about 87% or about 30% in an earlier analysis. A later analysis showed TCR association rates differing by HLA locus, peaking at DRB1 and lowest at HLA-C.

J is TRBJ2-5 and V is TRBV5-4; perhaps TRBD2 as D (5 bases). Sequenced material: PBMCs. This receptor was obtained from a man aged 25-45 years in good health and CMV-seropositive. The CDR3 bases are TGTGCCAGCAGCCGTAGCGTCGTCGAGACCCAGTACTTC. Translation: CASSRSVVETQYF.